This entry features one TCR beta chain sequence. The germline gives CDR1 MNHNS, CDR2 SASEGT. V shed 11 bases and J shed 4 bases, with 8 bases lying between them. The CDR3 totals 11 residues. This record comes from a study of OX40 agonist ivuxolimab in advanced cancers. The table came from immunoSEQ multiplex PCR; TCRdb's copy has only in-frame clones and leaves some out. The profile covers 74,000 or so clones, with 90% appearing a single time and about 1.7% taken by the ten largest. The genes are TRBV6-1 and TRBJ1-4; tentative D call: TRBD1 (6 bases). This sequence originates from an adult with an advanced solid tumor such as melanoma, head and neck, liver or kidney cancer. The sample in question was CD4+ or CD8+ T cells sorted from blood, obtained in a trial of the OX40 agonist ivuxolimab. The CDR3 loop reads CAGGFNEKLFF. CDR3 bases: TGTGCCGGGGGCTTTAATGAAAAACTGTTTTTT.